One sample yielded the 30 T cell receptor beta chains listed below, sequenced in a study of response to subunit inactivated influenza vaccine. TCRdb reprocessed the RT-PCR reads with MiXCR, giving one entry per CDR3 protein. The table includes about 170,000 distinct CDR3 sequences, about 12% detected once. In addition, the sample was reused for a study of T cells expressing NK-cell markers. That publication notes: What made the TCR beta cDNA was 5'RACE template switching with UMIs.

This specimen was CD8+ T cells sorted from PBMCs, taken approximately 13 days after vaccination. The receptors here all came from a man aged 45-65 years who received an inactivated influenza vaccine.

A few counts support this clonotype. The CDR3 is CASSLRVTEAFF. The CDR3 bases are TGTGCCAGCAGCCTACGCGTTACTGAAGCTTTCTTT. This chain connects TRBV7-9 to TRBJ1-1; no clear D gene. V was clipped by 5 bases and J by 5 bases, with 9 bases between them. Germline CDR1 and CDR2: SEHNR and FQNEAQ (reference sequence). CDR3 length: 12 amino acids.

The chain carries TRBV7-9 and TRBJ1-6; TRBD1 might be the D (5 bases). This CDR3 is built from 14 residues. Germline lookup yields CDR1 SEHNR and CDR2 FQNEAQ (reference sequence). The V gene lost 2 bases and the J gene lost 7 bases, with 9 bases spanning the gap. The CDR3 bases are TGTGCCAGCAGCTTATTGACAGTCAATTCACCCCTCCACTTT. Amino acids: CASSLLTVNSPLHF.

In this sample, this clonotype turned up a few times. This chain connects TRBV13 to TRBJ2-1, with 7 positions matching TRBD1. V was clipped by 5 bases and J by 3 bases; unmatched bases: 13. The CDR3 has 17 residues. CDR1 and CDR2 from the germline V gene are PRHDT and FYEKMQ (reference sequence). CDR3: CASSLSSLTGIYNEQFF. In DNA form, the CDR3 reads TGTGCCAGCAGCCTCTCAAGCCTGACAGGGATCTACAATGAGCAGTTCTTC.

The CDR3 coding sequence is TGTGCCAGCAGTTACTCGGCAGGAGGTTGGGCCAGCTACGAGCAGTACTTC. It encodes CASSYSAGGWASYEQYF. The chain uses TRBV6-2 or TRBV6-3 and TRBJ2-7; D is perhaps TRBD2 (5 bases). The CDR3 has 17 amino acids. V was clipped by 0 bases and J by 3 bases, with 18 bases between them. Germline V lookup: CDR1 MNHEY, CDR2 SVGEGT.

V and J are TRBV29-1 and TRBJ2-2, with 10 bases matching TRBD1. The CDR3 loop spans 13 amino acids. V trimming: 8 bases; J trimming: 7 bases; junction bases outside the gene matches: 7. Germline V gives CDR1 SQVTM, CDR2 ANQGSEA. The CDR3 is CSTRQGAFGELFF. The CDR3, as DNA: TGCAGCACCAGACAGGGGGCGTTCGGGGAGCTGTTTTTT.

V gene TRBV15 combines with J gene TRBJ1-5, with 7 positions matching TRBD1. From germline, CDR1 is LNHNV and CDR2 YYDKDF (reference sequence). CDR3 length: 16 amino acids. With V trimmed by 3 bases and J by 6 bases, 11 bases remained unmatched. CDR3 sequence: CATSRSVGQLLQPQHF. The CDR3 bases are TGTGCCACCAGCAGGTCCGTGGGACAGTTGCTTCAGCCCCAGCATTTT.

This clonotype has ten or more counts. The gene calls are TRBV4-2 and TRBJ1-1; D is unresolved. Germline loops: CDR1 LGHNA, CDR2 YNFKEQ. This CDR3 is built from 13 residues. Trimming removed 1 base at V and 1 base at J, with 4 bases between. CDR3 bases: TGTGCCAGCAGCCAAGGAGCGAACACTGAAGCTTTCTTT. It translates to CASSQGANTEAFF.

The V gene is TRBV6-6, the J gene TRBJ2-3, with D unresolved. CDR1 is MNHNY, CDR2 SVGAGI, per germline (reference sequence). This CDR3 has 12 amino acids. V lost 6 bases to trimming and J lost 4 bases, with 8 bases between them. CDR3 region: CASRYSPDTQYF. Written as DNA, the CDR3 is TGTGCCAGCAGATACAGTCCAGATACGCAGTATTTT.

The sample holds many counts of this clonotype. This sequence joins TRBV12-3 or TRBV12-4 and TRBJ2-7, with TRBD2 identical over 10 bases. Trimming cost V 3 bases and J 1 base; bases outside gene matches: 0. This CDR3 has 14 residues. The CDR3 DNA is TGTGCCAGCAGTTTGACTAGCGGGTCCTACGAGCAGTACTTC. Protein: CASSLTSGSYEQYF.

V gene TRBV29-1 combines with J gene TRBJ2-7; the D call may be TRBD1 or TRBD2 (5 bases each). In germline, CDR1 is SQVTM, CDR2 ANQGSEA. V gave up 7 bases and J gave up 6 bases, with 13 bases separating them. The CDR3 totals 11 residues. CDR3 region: CSALWGTEQYF. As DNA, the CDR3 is TGCAGCGCACTCTGGGGGACCGAGCAGTACTTC.

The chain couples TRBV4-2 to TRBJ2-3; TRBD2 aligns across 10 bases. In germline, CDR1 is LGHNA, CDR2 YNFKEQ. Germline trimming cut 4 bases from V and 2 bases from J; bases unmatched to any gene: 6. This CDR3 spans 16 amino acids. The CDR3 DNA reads TGTGCCAGCAGCCCCCGGACTAGCGGCCTCACAGATACGCAGTATTTT. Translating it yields CASSPRTSGLTDTQYF.

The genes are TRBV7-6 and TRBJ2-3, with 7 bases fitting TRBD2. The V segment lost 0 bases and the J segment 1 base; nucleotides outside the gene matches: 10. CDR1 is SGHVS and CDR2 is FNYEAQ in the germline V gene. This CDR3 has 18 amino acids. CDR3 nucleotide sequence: TGTGCCAGCAGCTTAGCCCGGAACCAGCGGGAACGCACAGATACGCAGTATTTT. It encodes CASSLARNQRERTDTQYF. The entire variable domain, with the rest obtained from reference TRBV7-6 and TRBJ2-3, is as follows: GAGVSQSPRYKVTKRGQDVALRCDPISGHVSLYWYRQALGQGPEFLTYFNYEAQQDKSGLPNDRFSAERPEGSISTLTIQRTEQRDSAMYRCASSLARNQRERTDTQYFGPGTRLTVL.

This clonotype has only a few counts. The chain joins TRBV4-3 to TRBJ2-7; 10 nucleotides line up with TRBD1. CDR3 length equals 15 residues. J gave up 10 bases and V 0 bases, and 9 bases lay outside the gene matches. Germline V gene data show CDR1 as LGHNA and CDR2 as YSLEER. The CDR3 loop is CASSQEWGTGVFQYF. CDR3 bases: TGCGCCAGCAGCCAAGAGTGGGGGACAGGGGTCTTTCAGTACTTC.

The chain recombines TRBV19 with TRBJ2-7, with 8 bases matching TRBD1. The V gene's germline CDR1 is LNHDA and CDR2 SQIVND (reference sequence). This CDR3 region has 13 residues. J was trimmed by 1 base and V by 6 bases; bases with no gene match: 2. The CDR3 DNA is TGTGCCAGTAGCCAGGGGGCTTCCTACGAGCAGTACTTC. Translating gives CASSQGASYEQYF.

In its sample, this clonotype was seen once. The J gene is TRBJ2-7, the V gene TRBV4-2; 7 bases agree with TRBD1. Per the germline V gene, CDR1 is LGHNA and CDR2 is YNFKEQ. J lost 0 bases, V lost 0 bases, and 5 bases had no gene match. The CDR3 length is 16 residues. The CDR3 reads CASSQDWTGLSYEQYF. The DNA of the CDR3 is TGTGCCAGCAGCCAAGATTGGACAGGACTCTCCTACGAGCAGTACTTC.

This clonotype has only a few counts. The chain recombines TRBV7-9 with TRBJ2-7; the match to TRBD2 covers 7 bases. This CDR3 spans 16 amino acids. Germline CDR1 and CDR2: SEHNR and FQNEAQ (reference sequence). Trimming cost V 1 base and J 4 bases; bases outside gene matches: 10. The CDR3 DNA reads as TGTGCCAGCAGCTTAGGAAGCGAAGCGGGATGGTACGAGCAGTACTTC. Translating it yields CASSLGSEAGWYEQYF. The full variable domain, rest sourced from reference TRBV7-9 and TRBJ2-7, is DTGVSQNPRHKITKRGQNVTFRCDPISEHNRLYWYRQTLGQGPEFLTYFQNEAQLEKSRLLSDRFSAERPKGSFSTLEIQRTEQGDSAMYLCASSLGSEAGWYEQYFGPGTRLTVT.

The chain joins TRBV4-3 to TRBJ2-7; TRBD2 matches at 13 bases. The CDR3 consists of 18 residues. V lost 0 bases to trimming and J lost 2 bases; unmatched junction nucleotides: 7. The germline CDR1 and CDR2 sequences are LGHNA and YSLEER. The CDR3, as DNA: TGCGCCAGCAGCCAAGATCTGGGACTAGCGGGGAGACCCTACGAGCAGTACTTC. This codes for CASSQDLGLAGRPYEQYF.

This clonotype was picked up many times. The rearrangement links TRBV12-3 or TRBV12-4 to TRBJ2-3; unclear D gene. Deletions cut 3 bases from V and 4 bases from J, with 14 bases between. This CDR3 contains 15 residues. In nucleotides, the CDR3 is TGTGCCAGCAGTTTGGGCCATCCGAGCGCAGATACGCAGTATTTT. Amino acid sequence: CASSLGHPSADTQYF.

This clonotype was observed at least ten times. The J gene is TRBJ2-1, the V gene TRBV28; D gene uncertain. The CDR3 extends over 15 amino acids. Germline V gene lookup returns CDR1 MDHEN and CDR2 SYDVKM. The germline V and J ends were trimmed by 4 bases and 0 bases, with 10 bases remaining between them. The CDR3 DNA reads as TGTGCCAGCAGTTCCTTGGGTAGCTCCTACAATGAGCAGTTCTTC. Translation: CASSSLGSSYNEQFF. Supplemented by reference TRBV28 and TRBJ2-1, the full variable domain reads DVKVTQSSRYLVKRTGEKVFLECVQDMDHENMFWYRQDPGLGLRLIYFSYDVKMKEKGDIPEGYSVSREKKERFSLILESASTNQTSMYLCASSSLGSSYNEQFFGPGTRLTVL.

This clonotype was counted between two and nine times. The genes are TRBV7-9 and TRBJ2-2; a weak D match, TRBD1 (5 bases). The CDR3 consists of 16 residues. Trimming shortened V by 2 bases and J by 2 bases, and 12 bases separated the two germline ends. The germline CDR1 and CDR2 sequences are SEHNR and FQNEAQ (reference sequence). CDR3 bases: TGTGCCAGCAGCTTACAGGGATTCGGAAACACCGGGGAGCTGTTTTTT. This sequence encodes CASSLQGFGNTGELFF.

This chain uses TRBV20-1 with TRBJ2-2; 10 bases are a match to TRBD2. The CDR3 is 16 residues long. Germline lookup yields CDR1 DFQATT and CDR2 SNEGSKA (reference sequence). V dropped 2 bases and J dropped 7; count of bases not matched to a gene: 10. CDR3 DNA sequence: TGCAGTGCTAGACGCGGGGAGCGGGAGGGGATCGGGGAGCTGTTTTTT. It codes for CSARRGEREGIGELFF.

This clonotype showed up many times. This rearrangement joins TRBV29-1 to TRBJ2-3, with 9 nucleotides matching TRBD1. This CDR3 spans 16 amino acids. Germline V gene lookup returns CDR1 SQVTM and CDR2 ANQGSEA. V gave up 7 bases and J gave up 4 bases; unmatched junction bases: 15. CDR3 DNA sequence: TGCAGCGCCGTCCCGGGACAGGGTCCCCGGCCAGATACGCAGTATTTT. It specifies CSAVPGQGPRPDTQYF.

For the CDR3, the DNA is TGCGCCAGCAGCCAAGATGGCGGGGGACCAAACAATGAGCAGTTCTTC. Protein product: CASSQDGGGPNNEQFF. This sequence joins TRBV4-3 and TRBJ2-1; 7 bases align to TRBD2. The CDR3 consists of 16 residues. Germline values: CDR1 LGHNA, CDR2 YSLEER. The junction had 7 bases not matched to a gene; V was cut back by 0 bases and J by 5 bases.

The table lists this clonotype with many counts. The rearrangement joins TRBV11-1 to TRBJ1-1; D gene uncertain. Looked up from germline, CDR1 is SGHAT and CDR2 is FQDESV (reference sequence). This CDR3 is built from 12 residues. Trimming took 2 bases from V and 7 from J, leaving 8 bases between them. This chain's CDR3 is CASSLYSREAFF. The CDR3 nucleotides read TGTGCCAGCAGCTTATACTCTCGTGAAGCTTTCTTT.

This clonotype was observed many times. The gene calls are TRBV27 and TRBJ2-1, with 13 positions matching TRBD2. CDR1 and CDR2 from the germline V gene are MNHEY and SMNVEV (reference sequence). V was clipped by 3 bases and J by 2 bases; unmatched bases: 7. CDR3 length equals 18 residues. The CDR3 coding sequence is TGTGCCAGCAGTTTTGTGGGACTAGCGGGGATTACCTACAATGAGCAGTTCTTC. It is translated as CASSFVGLAGITYNEQFF.

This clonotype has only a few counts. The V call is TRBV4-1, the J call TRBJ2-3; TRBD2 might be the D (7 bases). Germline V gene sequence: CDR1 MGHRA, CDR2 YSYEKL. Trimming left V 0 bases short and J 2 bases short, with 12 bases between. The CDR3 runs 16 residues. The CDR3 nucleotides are TGCGCCAGCAGCCAAGATCGGGGGGCAGCCACAGATACGCAGTATTTT. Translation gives CASSQDRGAATDTQYF.

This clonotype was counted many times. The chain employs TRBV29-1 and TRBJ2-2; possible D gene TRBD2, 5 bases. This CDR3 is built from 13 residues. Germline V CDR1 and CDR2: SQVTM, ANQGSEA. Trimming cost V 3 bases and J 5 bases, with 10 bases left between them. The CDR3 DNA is TGCAGCGTTGACCCGGGGTTGACCGGGGAGCTGTTTTTT. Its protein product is CSVDPGLTGELFF.

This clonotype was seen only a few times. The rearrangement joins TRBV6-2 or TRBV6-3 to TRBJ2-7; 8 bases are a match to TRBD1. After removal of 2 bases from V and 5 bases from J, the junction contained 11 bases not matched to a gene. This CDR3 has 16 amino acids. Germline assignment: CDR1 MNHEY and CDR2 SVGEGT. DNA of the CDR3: TGTGCCAGCAGTTACCTACAAGGACAGGGATCGGACGAGCAGTACTTC. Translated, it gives CASSYLQGQGSDEQYF.

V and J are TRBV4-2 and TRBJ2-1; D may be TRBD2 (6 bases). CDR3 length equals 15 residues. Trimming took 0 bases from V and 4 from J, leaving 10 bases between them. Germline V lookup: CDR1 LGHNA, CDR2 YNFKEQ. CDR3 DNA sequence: TGTGCCAGCAGCCAAGATCGGAGGGGATACAATGAGCAGTTCTTC. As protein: CASSQDRRGYNEQFF.

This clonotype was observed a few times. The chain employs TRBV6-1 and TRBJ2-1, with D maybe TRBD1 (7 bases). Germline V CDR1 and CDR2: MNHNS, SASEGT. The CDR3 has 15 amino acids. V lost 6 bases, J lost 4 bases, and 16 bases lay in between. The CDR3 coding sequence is TGTGCCAGCAGCGGAGGGACAGTGTTATACAATGAGCAGTTCTTC. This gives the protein CASSGGTVLYNEQFF.